This T cell receptor (beta chain) emerged from a study of OX40 agonist ivuxolimab in advanced cancers. Study context: Every 2 weeks, patients received ivuxolimab intravenously, dosed at 0.01 to 10 mg/kg. Study-level points and caveats: Some nonresponders likewise displayed low normalized T-cell clonal expansion. At doses 0.1 to 3.0 mg/kg, CD4+ and CD8+ clones expanded.

Concerning this clone itself: The antigen remains undetermined.

Between the trimmed V and J ends, which lost 4 bases and 0 bases, there was a span of 10 bases. Per the germline V gene, CDR1 is SQVTM and CDR2 is ANQGSEA. The CDR3 is 13 amino acids. Some clones are missing from TCRdb's copy, which holds only in-frame ones; the method was immunoSEQ multiplex PCR. The sample consists of about 64,000 clones, approximately 78% of them appearing once. Collection of blood occurred at baseline, at cycle 4 day 1, and at cycle 7 day 1. The sequence came from an adult with an advanced solid tumor such as melanoma, head and neck, liver or kidney cancer. The chain uses TRBV29-1 and TRBJ2-7; D not certain. This sample comprised CD4+ or CD8+ T cells sorted from blood, obtained in a trial of the OX40 agonist ivuxolimab. Here the CDR3 DNA reads TGCAGCGTTGGTGGCCGAAGCTCCTACGAGCAGTACTTC. Encoded protein: CSVGGRSSYEQYF.